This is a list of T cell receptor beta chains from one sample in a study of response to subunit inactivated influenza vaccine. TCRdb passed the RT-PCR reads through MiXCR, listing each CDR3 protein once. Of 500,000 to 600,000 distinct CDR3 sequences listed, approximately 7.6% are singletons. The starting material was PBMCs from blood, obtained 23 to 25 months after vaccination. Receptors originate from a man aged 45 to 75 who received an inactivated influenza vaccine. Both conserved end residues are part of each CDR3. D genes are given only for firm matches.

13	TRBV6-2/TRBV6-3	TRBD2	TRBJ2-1	CATRRAGGNEQFF
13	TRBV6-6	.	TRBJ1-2	CASTIRGFYGYTF
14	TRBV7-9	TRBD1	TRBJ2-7	CASSFSDRVSEQYF
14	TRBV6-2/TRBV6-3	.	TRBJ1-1	CASKPRPKNTEAFF
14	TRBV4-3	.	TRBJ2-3	CASSDRRTGDTQYF
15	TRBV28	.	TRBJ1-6	CASSSGGRKVSPLHF
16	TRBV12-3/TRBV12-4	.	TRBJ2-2	CASSTTNRVNTGELFF
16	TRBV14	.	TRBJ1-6	CASSQWGGVDNSPLHF
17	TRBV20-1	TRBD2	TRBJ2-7	CSANRDSGLANSYEQYF
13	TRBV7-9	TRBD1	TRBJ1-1	CASSSTGGSEAFF
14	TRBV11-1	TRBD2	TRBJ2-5	CASGTSGILETQYF
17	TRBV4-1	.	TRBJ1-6	CASSQQGSGQNNSPLHF
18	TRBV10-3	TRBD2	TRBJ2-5	CAISASGRAEKVFGTQYF
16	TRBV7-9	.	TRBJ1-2	CASSLVAGPSNYGYTF
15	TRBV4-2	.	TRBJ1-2	CASSQEPFDNYGYTF
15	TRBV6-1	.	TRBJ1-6	CASRRDNPYNSPLHF
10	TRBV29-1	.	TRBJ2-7	CSVKGYEQYF
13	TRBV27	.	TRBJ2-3	CASSVFGIDTQYF
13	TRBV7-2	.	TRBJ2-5	CASSRGAGETQYF
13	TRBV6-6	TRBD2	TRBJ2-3	CASQAGDRDTQYF
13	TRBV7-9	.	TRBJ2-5	CASSSGLWETQYF
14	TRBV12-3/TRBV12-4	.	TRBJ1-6	CASRTHRDNSPLHF
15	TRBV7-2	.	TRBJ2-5	CASSLSGGGVKTQYF
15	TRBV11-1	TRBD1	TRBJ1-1	CASSYRTTGAREAFF
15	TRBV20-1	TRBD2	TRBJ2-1	CSASKGLGVYNEQFF
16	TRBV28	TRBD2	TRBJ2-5	CASSLKAGGKEETQYF
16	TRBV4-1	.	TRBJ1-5	CASSKDESGSNQPQHF
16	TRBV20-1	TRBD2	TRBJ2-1	CSARDMTSGLGNEQFF
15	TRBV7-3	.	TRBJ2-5	CASSLRASSPETQYF
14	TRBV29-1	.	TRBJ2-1	CSVEWRRGGNEQFF
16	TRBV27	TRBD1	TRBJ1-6	CASSFTKTGVNSPLHF
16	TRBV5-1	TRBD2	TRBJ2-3	CASSSWEAGERFTQYF
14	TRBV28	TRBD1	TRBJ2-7	CASSLATGRGEQYF
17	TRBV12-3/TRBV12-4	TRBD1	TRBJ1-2	CASSDRALIGEDYGYTF
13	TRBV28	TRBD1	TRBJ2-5	CAHGAGGEETQYF
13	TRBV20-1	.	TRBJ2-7	CSASDSYSYEQYF
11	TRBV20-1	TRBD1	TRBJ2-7	CSSTGVGEQYF
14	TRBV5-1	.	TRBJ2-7	CASSLALGAYEQYF
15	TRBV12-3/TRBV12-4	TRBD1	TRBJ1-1	CASSRQGASTIEAFF
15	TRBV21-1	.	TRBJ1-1	CASSKGHRANTEAFF
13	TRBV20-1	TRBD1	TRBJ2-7	CSAGQGASYEQYF
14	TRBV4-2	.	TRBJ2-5	CASSQDTPVGTQYF
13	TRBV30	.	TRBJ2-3	CALGSNQADTQYF
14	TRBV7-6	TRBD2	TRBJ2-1	CASSSSASGNEQFF
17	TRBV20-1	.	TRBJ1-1	CSAHGWISGPMNTEAFF
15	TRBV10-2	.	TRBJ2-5	CASSNFAGFQETQYF
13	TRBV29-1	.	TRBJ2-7	CSVESPDTYEQNF
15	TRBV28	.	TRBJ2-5	CASSLYTGDQETQYF
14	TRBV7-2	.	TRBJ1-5	CASSLLGSNQPQHF
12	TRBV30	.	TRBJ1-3	CALTMAGNTIYF
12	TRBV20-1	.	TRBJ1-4	CSAEDLGEKLFF
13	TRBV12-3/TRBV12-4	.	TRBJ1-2	CASYTSHNYGYTF
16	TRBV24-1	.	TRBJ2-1	CATSDITSVAYNEQFF
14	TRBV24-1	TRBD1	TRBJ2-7	CATSEGTGGREQYF